Shown below are 14 T cell receptor beta chains from a single sample sequenced in a study of blood T cells in healthy people across ages. Combining a sample-barcoded 5' primer with a J-beta primer mix, a second PCR ran for roughly 7 to 12 cycles. Each CDR3 protein is one row after TCRdb ran MiXCR on the 5' RACE reads. Of around 1,900,000 distinct CDR3 sequences in the sample, about 39% were seen once. Sequencing was performed on blood. Receptors were obtained from a human donor in good health.

The V call is TRBV7-2, the J call TRBJ1-2; no clear D. The CDR3 is 15 amino acids. Germline-derived CDR1 and CDR2 are SGHTA and FQGNSA. Deletions cut 3 bases from V and 6 bases from J, with 17 bases between. In DNA form, the CDR3 reads TGTGCCAGCAGCTTCGAAATGGCCCGGGTTCATGGCTACACCTTC. The encoded protein is CASSFEMARVHGYTF.

The J gene is TRBJ2-7, the V gene TRBV15; the D gene is possibly TRBD1 (5 bases). Trimming took 1 base from V and 0 from J, leaving 13 bases between them. This CDR3 has 16 amino acids. Germline-derived CDR1 and CDR2 are LNHNV and YYDKDF (reference sequence). Here the CDR3 DNA reads TGTGCCACCAGCAGAGTTCACAGGCCTTCCTCCTACGAGCAGTACTTC. The encoded protein is CATSRVHRPSSYEQYF.

This clonotype appeared a few times. The chain links TRBV6-6 to TRBJ1-1, with a tentative D call TRBD1 (5 bases). Trimming shortened V by 0 bases and J by 6 bases, and 8 bases separated the two germline ends. The CDR3 is 13 residues long. CDR1 MNHNY and CDR2 SVGAGI come from the germline V gene (reference sequence). CDR3 amino acids: CASSYSGGSEAFF. The CDR3 DNA sequence: TGTGCCAGCAGTTACTCTGGGGGTTCTGAAGCTTTCTTT.

The chain combines TRBV25-1 with TRBJ2-5, with 7 bases lining up with TRBD1. The CDR3 sequence is 14 residues long. The junction had 1 base not matched to a gene; V was cut back by 1 base and J by 2 bases. Germline CDR1 reads MGHDK; CDR2 reads SYGVNS. The CDR3 loop is CASSEWDSQETQYF. The CDR3 DNA follows: TGTGCCAGCAGTGAATGGGACAGTCAAGAGACCCAGTACTTC. Full variable domain (rest looked up from reference TRBV25-1 and TRBJ2-5): EADIYQTPRYLVIGTGKKITLECSQTMGHDKMYWYQQDPGMELHLIHYSYGVNSTEKGDLSSESTVSRIRTEHFPLTLESARPSHTSQYLCASSEWDSQETQYFGPGTRLLVL.

The chain couples TRBV29-1 to TRBJ2-1; TRBD1 matches 10 bases. CDR3 length: 14 amino acids. V lost 3 bases to trimming and J lost 8 bases; unmatched junction nucleotides: 7. Germline V gene data show CDR1 as SQVTM and CDR2 as ANQGSEA. The CDR3 region has the DNA TGCAGCGTTGAGGATGACAGGGGGCAAGATGAGCAGTTCTTC. Protein product: CSVEDDRGQDEQFF.

This clonotype was seen more than once but under ten times. The rearrangement joins TRBV5-1 to TRBJ2-7; 7 nucleotides align to TRBD2. Germline V gives CDR1 SGHRS, CDR2 YFSETQ. Losses at the gene ends were 0 bases for V and 7 bases for J; bases not matched to a gene: 10. CDR3 length: 15 residues. The CDR3 DNA reads as TGCGCCAGCAGCTTGGAAGGCAGGGACTACGAGGAGCAGTACTTC. Translated: CASSLEGRDYEEQYF.

The rearrangement joins TRBV9 to TRBJ2-4, with D uncertain. Per germline, CDR1 SGDLS and CDR2 YYNGEE. The CDR3 consists of 12 residues. V was pared by 0 bases and J by 13 bases, with 11 bases between. This chain's CDR3 is CASSVDGQKQYF. DNA of the CDR3: TGTGCCAGCAGCGTAGATGGCCAAAAGCAGTACTTC.

The rearrangement links TRBV5-5 to TRBJ2-5; D ambiguous. The V gene lost 0 bases and the J gene lost 5 bases, with 8 bases spanning the gap. Germline loops: CDR1 SGHKS, CDR2 YYEKEE (reference sequence). The CDR3 runs 13 residues. For the CDR3, the DNA is TGTGCCAGCAGCTTGGCCAGTTTGGAGACCCAGTACTTC. Its translation is CASSLASLETQYF.

The chain couples TRBV6-5 to TRBJ2-3; D may be TRBD1 (6 bases). CDR1 and CDR2 (germline): MNHEY, SVGAGI. Trimming shortened V by 6 bases and J by 2 bases, and 12 bases separated the two germline ends. The CDR3 covers 14 residues. The CDR3 region is CASRMDSITDTQYF. DNA for the CDR3: TGTGCCAGCAGGATGGACAGTATCACAGATACGCAGTATTTT.

Regarding this clonotype: A junction boundary mismatches the germline segment, possibly from a read error. CDR3 nucleotides: TGCGCCAGCAGCTATTCCCGGGCTTTGAACACTGGAGCTTTCTTT. Amino acids: CASSYSRALNTGAFF. J is TRBJ1-1 and V is TRBV4-1; D is undetermined. Looked up from germline, CDR1 is MGHRA and CDR2 is YSYEKL. This CDR3 is 15 amino acids long.

V gene TRBV5-1 combines with J gene TRBJ1-4; 9 positions match TRBD1. The CDR3 length is 13 residues. The V and J ends lost 4 bases and 10 bases, in that order; junction bases with no gene match: 5. Germline V CDR1 and CDR2: SGHRS, YFSETQ. In nucleotides, the CDR3 is TGCGCCAGCAGCGCGGGACAGGGTGGAAAACTGTTTTTT. This sequence encodes CASSAGQGGKLFF.

The rearrangement joins TRBV29-1 to TRBJ2-7; no firm D call. The assigned J gene may be wrong: the sequence end matches TRBJ2-5 better. Germline values: CDR1 SQVTM, CDR2 ANQGSEA. There are 12 residues in the CDR3. CDR3 nucleotides: TGCAGCGTTTCCAAAGAAGTAGAGACCCAGTACTTC. Translation gives CSVSKEVETQYF.

This clonotype appeared a few times. This CDR3 is CASSLENEETQYF. CDR3 DNA: TGTGCCAGCAGCTTAGAGAACGAAGAGACCCAGTACTTC. J is TRBJ2-5 and V is TRBV7-3, with unresolved D. V was shortened by 2 bases and J by 3 bases, with 7 bases between the two germline ends. This CDR3 has 13 residues. Germline values: CDR1 SGHTA, CDR2 FQGTGA.

This clonotype was seen a few times. This CDR3 reads CASSRGQPNTGELFF. CDR3 nucleotides: TGTGCCAGCAGTAGGGGACAGCCGAACACCGGGGAGCTGTTTTTT. The chain combines TRBV6-2 or TRBV6-3 with TRBJ2-2; 7 nucleotides align to TRBD1. The CDR3 loop spans 15 amino acids. In germline, CDR1 is MNHEY, CDR2 SVGEGT. V dropped 5 bases and J dropped 0; count of bases not matched to a gene: 3.